The next 27 T cell receptor beta chains were all read from a single sample in a study of T-cell reconstitution after alpha-beta-depleted transplantation in children. Unique molecular identifiers were incorporated into the prepared TCRbeta library. TCRdb used MiXCR to reprocess the PCR reads, holding one entry per CDR3 protein. Of 300,000 to 400,000 distinct CDR3 sequences in the sample, about 16% were seen once. Sequencing used PBMCs, mostly from graft donor cells, obtained 360 days after TCRalphabeta/CD19-depleted stem cell transplant. These TCRs come from a male patient aged 2 to 9 who had a stem cell transplant for acute lymphoblastic leukemia, so the T cells may come from the graft donor.

This clonotype has a handful of counts. The chain carries TRBV7-2 and TRBJ2-1, with TRBD2 matching 14 bases. The CDR3 covers 16 residues. V trimming: 7 bases; J trimming: 7 bases; junction bases outside the gene matches: 9. Germline V CDR1 and CDR2: SGHTA, FQGNSA. In DNA, the CDR3 is TGTGCCAGCAACCCGGGACTAGCGGGAGAGGGGAATGAGCAGTTCTTC. Amino acids: CASNPGLAGEGNEQFF.

Written as DNA, the CDR3 is TGTGCCTTCGGGCTAGACGGGGATACGCAGTATTTT. Translating it yields CAFGLDGDTQYF. V usage is TRBV30 and J usage is TRBJ2-3; no clear D gene. V dropped 7 bases and J dropped 6 bases, with 14 bases sitting between them. The CDR3 consists of 12 residues. Germline CDR1 and CDR2: GTSNPN and SVGIG (reference sequence).

The J gene is TRBJ1-4, the V gene TRBV21-1. TRBV21-1 is designated a pseudogene. CDR3 length: 18 residues. CDR3 sequence (DNA): TGTGCCAGCAGCAAAGCGCGAGGTCGGGGAGCAACTAATGAAAAACTGTTTTTT. This gives the protein CASSKARGRGATNEKLFF.

The sample holds many counts of this clonotype. This rearrangement joins TRBV6-5 to TRBJ2-7; D gene uncertain. Germline V gene data show CDR1 as MNHEY and CDR2 as SVGAGI. The ends were cut back, 5 bases at V and 2 bases at J, with 4 bases in the middle. The CDR3 contains 11 residues. This chain's CDR3 is CASSDPYEQYF. CDR3 nucleotides: TGTGCCAGCAGTGACCCCTACGAGCAGTACTTC.

The V gene is TRBV5-4, the J gene TRBJ2-7; the D gene is possibly TRBD2 (6 bases). The length of the CDR3 is 14 residues. Germline CDR1 and CDR2: SGHNT and YYREEE (reference sequence). V lost 0 bases and J lost 2, with 9 bases in between. Here the CDR3 DNA reads TGTGCCAGCAGCTTGGGGGGGAGGACCTACGAGCAGTACTTC. Its translation: CASSLGGRTYEQYF.

The chain joins TRBV19 to TRBJ1-1; D perhaps matches TRBD1 (6 bases). There are 14 residues in the CDR3. Germline CDR1 is LNHDA and CDR2 is SQIVND (reference sequence). V was clipped by 1 base and J by 7 bases, with 13 bases between them. The CDR3 DNA follows: TGTGCCAGTAGTATAGTCGCCGGGGGCGGTGAAGCTTTCTTT. Its translation: CASSIVAGGGEAFF. The full variable domain, in which reference TRBV19 and TRBJ1-1 provide the parts outside the CDR3, is DGGITQSPKYLFRKEGQNVTLSCEQNLNHDAMYWYRQDPGQGLRLIYYSQIVNDFQKGDIAEGYSVSREKKESFPLTVTSAQKNPTAFYLCASSIVAGGGEAFFGQGTRLTVV.

This clonotype was seen repeatedly, ten times or more. V and J are TRBV12-3 or TRBV12-4 and TRBJ1-2; D unresolved. There are 12 residues in the CDR3. Trimming pared 6 bases from V and 5 bases from J, leaving 10 bases between. CDR3 bases: TGTGCCAGCAGCCTCGGGATGTATGGCTACACCTTC. Translating gives CASSLGMYGYTF.

The chain combines TRBV5-1 with TRBJ2-2, with 8 bases matching TRBD2. V shed 4 bases, J shed 7 bases, and the junction held 6 bases outside the gene matches. Per germline, CDR1 SGHRS and CDR2 YFSETQ. This CDR3 spans 14 amino acids. CDR3 sequence (DNA): TGCGCCAGCAGCATCAAGCGGGAGTTCGGGGAGCTGTTTTTT. Protein: CASSIKREFGELFF.

This clonotype was found many times. The rearrangement links TRBV12-3 or TRBV12-4 to TRBJ2-2; the D call may be TRBD1 or TRBD2 (6 bases each). Trimming left V 8 bases short and J 4 bases short, with 11 bases between. The CDR3 totals 13 residues. CDR3 nucleotides: TGTGCCAGCTCCGGAGGGGGCACCGGGGAGCTGTTTTTT. This encodes CASSGGGTGELFF.

This clonotype was detected a few times. This chain connects TRBV12-3 or TRBV12-4 to TRBJ2-1; 8 bases line up with TRBD1. This CDR3 has 16 residues. The V and J ends lost 6 bases and 7 bases, in that order; junction bases with no gene match: 14. The CDR3: CASRISGGRLGNEQFF. Written as DNA, the CDR3 is TGTGCCAGCAGAATCTCAGGGGGCCGGTTGGGGAATGAGCAGTTCTTC.

This clonotype was seen ten or more times. In DNA, the CDR3 is TGTGCCAGTAGTATGGGGGCCGAGCAGTACTTC. Its protein product is CASSMGAEQYF. The gene calls are TRBV19 and TRBJ2-7; the D gene is possibly TRBD1 (6 bases). The CDR3 consists of 11 residues. V was cut by 3 bases and J by 6 bases, with 6 bases left in between. From germline, CDR1 is LNHDA and CDR2 SQIVND (reference sequence).

This clonotype was counted between two and nine times. CDR3 region: CASSQVAGTFYEQYF. As DNA, the CDR3 is TGCGCCAGCAGCCAGGTCGCCGGGACGTTCTACGAGCAGTACTTC. The chain uses TRBV4-3 and TRBJ2-7, with D perhaps matching TRBD1 or TRBD2 (5 bases each). Germline V lookup: CDR1 LGHNA, CDR2 YSLEER. Between the trimmed V and J ends, which lost 3 bases and 3 bases, there was a span of 15 bases. The CDR3 has 15 residues.

The sample holds a few counts of this clonotype. The V and J genes are TRBV4-3 and TRBJ2-1, with D unresolved. Germline CDR1 LGHNA, CDR2 YSLEER. CDR3 length: 16 residues. V lost 0 bases, J lost 5 bases, and 14 bases lay in between. The CDR3 nucleotides are TGCGCCAGCAGCCAAGATTACGGATTTCCAGACAATGAGCAGTTCTTC. Protein product: CASSQDYGFPDNEQFF.

The rearrangement joins TRBV4-2 to TRBJ1-3; D gene unclear. This CDR3 contains 18 residues. Deletions cut 5 bases from V and 0 bases from J, with 20 bases between. Germline V CDR1 and CDR2: LGHNA, YNFKEQ. In DNA form, the CDR3 reads TGTGCCAGCAGCGAAGCCCGGGGTCAGAATTTCTCTGGAAACACCATATATTTT. Its translation: CASSEARGQNFSGNTIYF.

This clonotype was recorded many times. The chain combines TRBV28 with TRBJ2-7; unclear D gene. V lost 6 bases, J lost 2 bases, and 14 bases lay in between. Germline-derived CDR1 and CDR2 are MDHEN and SYDVKM. The CDR3 contains 14 residues. The CDR3 loop reads CASSSILTTYEQYF. The CDR3 nucleotides read TGTGCCAGCAGCTCGATACTTACCACCTACGAGCAGTACTTC.

V gene TRBV25-1 combines with J gene TRBJ2-7, with 10 positions matching TRBD2. Germline V CDR1 and CDR2: MGHDK, SYGVNS. V lost 4 bases, J lost 4 bases, and 10 bases stayed unmatched. The CDR3 has 16 amino acids. The chain's CDR3 is CASSVSGAGGRYEQYF. In DNA form, the CDR3 reads TGTGCCAGCAGTGTTTCGGGAGCGGGGGGGAGGTACGAGCAGTACTTC.

There are a few counts of this clonotype. The chain recombines TRBV25-1 with TRBJ2-7; D possibly corresponds to TRBD1 (5 bases). The V end lost 1 base, the J end lost 4 bases, and 8 bases lay between the germline ends. CDR1 is MGHDK, CDR2 SYGVNS, per germline. The CDR3 runs 13 residues. The DNA of the CDR3 is TGTGCCAGCAGTGAATTCTCAGGGTACGAGCAGTACTTC. Protein sequence: CASSEFSGYEQYF.

At least ten counts were recorded for this clonotype. This chain links TRBV20-1 with TRBJ2-1; TRBD2 is a possible D gene (6 bases). V dropped 6 bases and J dropped 0 bases, with 15 bases sitting between them. This CDR3 is built from 15 residues. Germline CDR1 reads DFQATT; CDR2 reads SNEGSKA (reference sequence). The CDR3 reads CSARRGTSSYNEQFF. Written as DNA, the CDR3 is TGCAGTGCAAGACGGGGGACCAGCTCCTACAATGAGCAGTTCTTC.

This CDR3 is CASSLERDTQYF. The CDR3 coding sequence is TGTGCCAGCAGCCTCGAGAGGGATACGCAGTATTTT. V usage is TRBV7-2 and J usage is TRBJ2-3, with no clear D. This CDR3 is 12 amino acids long. Trimming cost V 5 bases and J 6 bases, with 9 bases left between them. Germline V gene data show CDR1 as SGHTA and CDR2 as FQGNSA.

The rearrangement joins TRBV20-1 to TRBJ2-7, with 8 positions matching TRBD2. The CDR3 totals 13 residues. Germline CDR1 reads DFQATT; CDR2 reads SNEGSKA (reference sequence). Trimming took 3 bases from V and 6 from J; bases not matched to a gene: 7. CDR3 DNA: TGCAGTGCTAGCGGGAGGGCCTCCCTCGAGCAGTACTTC. Its translation is CSASGRASLEQYF.

This clonotype was seen many times. The chain employs TRBV29-1 and TRBJ2-7; TRBD2 might be the D (7 bases). Germline V gene lookup returns CDR1 SQVTM and CDR2 ANQGSEA. This CDR3 is built from 18 residues. Trimming removed 4 bases at V and 6 bases at J, with 31 bases between. The CDR3 sequence is CSVARGRAGAFFSPEQYF. The CDR3 DNA sequence: TGCAGCGTTGCCAGGGGCAGGGCGGGGGCTTTTTTTAGTCCCGAGCAGTACTTC.

This chain joins TRBV7-6 and TRBJ2-3, with D perhaps TRBD1 or TRBD2 (5 bases each). The CDR3 is 14 amino acids. Trimming removed 3 bases from V and 5 bases from J, with 12 bases in between. Germline loops: CDR1 SGHVS, CDR2 FNYEAQ. DNA for the CDR3: TGTGCCAGCAGCTTGGGACCTCTCCAAGATACGCAGTATTTT. Translation: CASSLGPLQDTQYF.

This chain links TRBV12-3 or TRBV12-4 with TRBJ2-5, with D hard to call. Trimming stripped 3 bases from V and 2 bases from J, with 10 bases between. The CDR3 spans 14 residues. The CDR3 is CASSFSLNQETQYF. CDR3 in DNA: TGTGCCAGCAGTTTCTCTCTGAATCAAGAGACCCAGTACTTC.

The chain links TRBV14 to TRBJ1-1, with D uncertain. V was cut by 3 bases and J by 1 base, with 3 bases left in between. Germline assignment: CDR1 SGHDN and CDR2 FVKESK. This CDR3 contains 12 residues. CDR3 sequence (DNA): TGTGCCAGCAGCCAGTGGAACACTGAAGCTTTCTTT. Its protein product is CASSQWNTEAFF.

In DNA form, the CDR3 reads TGTGCCAGCAGGGGGGGTCGGTACGAGCAGTACTTC. This codes for CASRGGRYEQYF. The chain links TRBV6-1 to TRBJ2-7; a weak D match, TRBD2 (6 bases). The CDR3 loop spans 12 amino acids. Germline loops: CDR1 MNHNS, CDR2 SASEGT. The ends were cut back, 6 bases at V and 4 bases at J, with 10 bases in the middle.

This clonotype was found many times. The chain employs TRBV28 and TRBJ2-1; 8 bases map to TRBD2. There are 16 residues in the CDR3. Losses at the gene ends were 0 bases for V and 6 bases for J; bases not matched to a gene: 7. Germline-derived CDR1 and CDR2 are MDHEN and SYDVKM. The DNA of the CDR3 is TGTGCCAGCAGTTTATGGGGTAGCGGGGTTATCAATGAGCAGTTCTTC. It specifies CASSLWGSGVINEQFF.

This chain connects TRBV9 to TRBJ2-3; no clear D. CDR1 and CDR2 from the germline V gene are SGDLS and YYNGEE. The V gene lost 0 bases and the J gene lost 3 bases, with 8 bases spanning the gap. The CDR3 length is 14 residues. CDR3 sequence: CASSVVGYTDTQYF. DNA of the CDR3: TGTGCCAGCAGCGTAGTAGGGTATACAGATACGCAGTATTTT. The full variable domain, completed using reference TRBV9 and TRBJ2-3, is DSGVTQTPKHLITATGQRVTLRCSPRSGDLSVYWYQQSLDQGLQFLIQYYNGEERAKGNILERFSAQQFPDLHSELNLSSLELGDSALYFCASSVVGYTDTQYFGPGTRLTVL.